This T cell receptor beta chain stems from a study of blood T cells in healthy people across ages. Together with a sample-barcoded 5' primer, a J-beta primer mix was included in a second PCR lasting 7 to 11 cycles. Each of the cDNA molecules was tagged by a template-switch adaptor with 12 random nucleotides. TCRdb re-derived calls from the 5' RACE reads in MiXCR, one entry per CDR3 protein. The profile shows under 700,000 distinct CDR3 sequences, under 30% of them singletons. V was trimmed by 4 bases and J by 1 base, leaving 10 bases between them. This CDR3 comprises 13 residues. Germline V gene sequence: CDR1 GTSNPN, CDR2 SVGIG (reference sequence). Caucasian individuals from Russia who were healthy and aged 6 to 90 acted as donors. Another study also made use of these data, one on T cells of mothers and their children. That source adds: The yield was over 9 million TCR beta CDR3 reads from each mother and a few million from each child.

Sequencing was done on a sample of blood. V is TRBV30 and J is TRBJ1-2, with D hard to call. This TCR was recovered from a boy aged 5 to 17 in good health. The CDR3 region has the DNA TGTGCCTGGAACGGCGGAATTAACTATGGCTACACCTTC. It codes for CAWNGGINYGYTF. The variable domain in full, with the rest retrieved from reference TRBV30 and TRBJ1-2, is SQTIHQWPATLVQPVGSPLSLECTVEGTSNPNLYWYRQAAGRGLQLLFYSVGIGQISSEVPQNLSASRPQDRQFILSSKKLLLSDSGFYLCAWNGGINYGYTFGSGTRLTVV.